The 25 T cell receptor beta chains listed next were all sequenced from one sample in a study of control samples from healthy donors and cancer patients. Profiled with immunoSEQ multiplex PCR; TCRdb holds only in-frame clones, not every one. This table has roughly 59,000 clones, more than 85% appearing once. Sequencing was performed on PBMCs. The origin of the receptors is a middle-aged man with colorectal cancer.

V and J are TRBV19 and TRBJ2-7; tentative D call: TRBD1 (6 bases). V was clipped by 4 bases and J by 5 bases, with 12 bases between them. The CDR3 consists of 13 residues. Germline-derived CDR1 and CDR2 are LNHDA and SQIVND (reference sequence). CDR3 in amino acids: CASSRTESHEQYF. DNA of the CDR3: TGTGCCAGTAGTAGGACAGAGTCCCACGAGCAGTACTTC. Looking up the rest from reference TRBV19 and TRBJ2-7 gives the full variable domain: DGGITQSPKYLFRKEGQNVTLSCEQNLNHDAMYWYRQDPGQGLRLIYYSQIVNDFQKGDIAEGYSVSREKKESFPLTVTSAQKNPTAFYLCASSRTESHEQYFGPGTRLTVT.

This rearrangement joins TRBV7-3 to TRBJ2-1; D may be TRBD2 (5 bases). Germline V gene lookup returns CDR1 SGHTA and CDR2 FQGTGA. The CDR3 contains 14 residues. The ends were cut back, 5 bases at V and 6 bases at J, with 14 bases in the middle. In DNA, the CDR3 is TGTGCCAGCAGCCCGCCCGACTACCCCAATGAGCAGTTCTTC. Its translation is CASSPPDYPNEQFF. The full variable domain, rest sourced from reference TRBV7-3 and TRBJ2-1, is GAGVSQTPSNKVTEKGKYVELRCDPISGHTALYWYRQSLGQGPEFLIYFQGTGAADDSGLPNDRFFAVRPEGSVSTLKIQRTERGDSAVYLCASSPPDYPNEQFFGPGTRLTVL.

Note on this clone: Other nucleotide sequences in the sample specify the same CDR3. The chain uses TRBV12-3 or TRBV12-4 and TRBJ2-3, with D unclear. This CDR3 region has 11 residues. The germline V and J ends were trimmed by 6 bases and 1 base, with 2 bases remaining between them. The CDR3 spells CASSRTDTQYF. The CDR3 nucleotides are TGTGCCAGCAGCCGCACAGATACGCAGTATTTT.

This sequence joins TRBV7-2 and TRBJ1-3; no reliable D call. Germline CDR1 and CDR2: SGHTA and FQGNSA. Between the trimmed V and J ends, which lost 0 bases and 4 bases, there was a span of 10 bases. This CDR3 contains 15 residues. CDR3 bases: TGTGCCAGCAGCTTAGCGCGGGTAGCCGGAAACACCATATATTTT. Amino acids: CASSLARVAGNTIYF. The full variable domain, its missing parts supplied by reference TRBV7-2 and TRBJ1-3, is GAGVSQSPSNKVTEKGKDVELRCDPISGHTALYWYRQSLGQGLEFLIYFQGNSAPDKSGLPSDRFSAERTGGSVSTLTIQRTQQEDSAVYLCASSLARVAGNTIYFGEGSWLTVV.

There are a few counts of this clone. V usage is TRBV7-8 and J usage is TRBJ2-5; TRBD2 matches 8 bases. V lost 5 bases to trimming and J lost 3 bases; unmatched junction nucleotides: 11. This CDR3 has 16 residues. CDR1 and CDR2 from the germline V gene are SGHVS and FQNEAQ. Here the CDR3 reads CASSPWAGGLKETQYF. CDR3 sequence (DNA): TGTGCCAGCAGCCCCTGGGCGGGGGGATTAAAAGAGACCCAGTACTTC.

This sequence joins TRBV4-2 and TRBJ2-2; no reliable D call. Germline assignment: CDR1 LGHNA and CDR2 YNFKEQ. Trimming removed 4 bases at V and 5 bases at J, with 5 bases between. The CDR3 contains 12 residues. CDR3 loop: CASSRITGELFF. CDR3 DNA sequence: TGTGCCAGCAGCCGAATTACCGGGGAGCTGTTTTTT.

The chain couples TRBV2 to TRBJ2-2; D perhaps matches TRBD1 (5 bases). The germline V gene has CDR1 SNHLY and CDR2 FYNNEI. This CDR3 has 14 amino acids. With 4 bases removed from V and 0 bases from J, the gap between germline ends came to 6 bases. As DNA, the CDR3 is TGTGCCAGCAGTGGACAGACGAACACCGGGGAGCTGTTTTTT. It codes for CASSGQTNTGELFF.

With respect to this clone: The same CDR3 also results from other DNA sequences found in this sample. This chain connects TRBV18 to TRBJ2-7; D remains unclear. CDR1 KGHSH and CDR2 LQKENI come from the germline V gene. Trimming removed 3 bases at V and 2 bases at J, with 8 bases between. This CDR3 is built from 13 residues. CDR3 nucleotide sequence: TGTGCCAGCTCACCGGGATCTCCCTACGAGCAGTACTTC. This sequence encodes CASSPGSPYEQYF.

This CDR3 is CASSSRTPGNEQFF. The DNA for the CDR3 is TGTGCCAGCAGCTCCCGGACCCCCGGCAATGAGCAGTTCTTC. V usage is TRBV7-3 and J usage is TRBJ2-1; D remains ambiguous. Trimming pared 4 bases from V and 6 bases from J, leaving 13 bases between. The CDR3 is 14 amino acids. Germline V gene lookup returns CDR1 SGHTA and CDR2 FQGTGA.

The rearrangement links TRBV9 to TRBJ2-3, with D maybe TRBD2 (7 bases). The CDR3 sequence is 16 residues long. Per the germline V gene, CDR1 is SGDLS and CDR2 is YYNGEE. V was shortened by 3 bases and J by 1 base, with 15 bases between the two germline ends. The CDR3 DNA follows: TGTGCCAGCAGCGCCGGACTAGGGGGGCGCACAGATACGCAGTATTTT. This gives the protein CASSAGLGGRTDTQYF.

V usage is TRBV30 and J usage is TRBJ1-2, with D possibly matching TRBD1 (6 bases). The V gene's germline CDR1 is GTSNPN and CDR2 SVGIG (reference sequence). CDR3 size: 14 residues. The germline V and J ends were trimmed by 1 base and 4 bases, with 13 bases remaining between them. The CDR3 spells CAWSAGQRAYGYTF. CDR3 bases: TGTGCCTGGAGTGCAGGACAGAGAGCCTATGGCTACACCTTC.

This rearrangement joins TRBV27 to TRBJ1-2, with TRBD1 matching over 9 bases. The CDR3 runs 14 residues. From germline, CDR1 is MNHEY and CDR2 SMNVEV (reference sequence). The junction had 6 bases not matched to a gene; V was cut back by 3 bases and J by 7 bases. CDR3 loop: CASSFLGQGRGYTF. CDR3 DNA: TGTGCCAGCAGTTTCCTGGGACAGGGACGTGGCTACACCTTC.

The chain joins TRBV28 to TRBJ2-5; 8 bases align to TRBD1. The ends lost 7 bases at V and 7 bases at J; junction bases unmatched: 8. Germline CDR1 is MDHEN and CDR2 is SYDVKM. CDR3 size: 13 residues. The CDR3 loop is CASTDRGSRTQYF. The CDR3 DNA is TGTGCCAGCACCGACAGGGGTTCTCGGACCCAGTACTTC. The variable domain in full, completed from reference TRBV28 and TRBJ2-5, reads DVKVTQSSRYLVKRTGEKVFLECVQDMDHENMFWYRQDPGLGLRLIYFSYDVKMKEKGDIPEGYSVSREKKERFSLILESASTNQTSMYLCASTDRGSRTQYFGPGTRLLVL.

V is TRBV19 and J is TRBJ1-2; 8 bases agree with TRBD1. With 5 bases clipped from V and 8 bases from J, the junction kept 7 bases outside the gene matches. CDR1 and CDR2 from the germline V gene are LNHDA and SQIVND (reference sequence). The CDR3 length is 13 residues. CDR3: CASSSDRGRGYTF. The CDR3 DNA is TGTGCCAGTAGTTCCGACAGGGGTAGGGGCTACACCTTC.

This chain joins TRBV5-4 and TRBJ1-2; 8 positions agree with TRBD1. Germline CDR1 reads SGHNT; CDR2 reads YYREEE (reference sequence). The CDR3 covers 16 residues. Trimming removed 4 bases from V and 8 bases from J; junction bases left unmatched: 16. The CDR3 loop is CASSAPLGQGARGYTF. DNA of the CDR3: TGTGCCAGCAGCGCTCCCCTGGGGCAGGGGGCGCGAGGCTACACCTTC. Full variable domain (outside the CDR3, taken from reference TRBV5-4 and TRBJ1-2): ETGVTQSPTHLIKTRGQQVTLRCSSQSGHNTVSWYQQALGQGPQFIFQYYREEENGRGNFPPRFSGLQFPNYSSELNVNALELDDSALYLCASSAPLGQGARGYTFGSGTRLTVV.

The gene calls are TRBV6-5 and TRBJ2-3, with D perhaps matching TRBD1 (5 bases). This CDR3 has 12 amino acids. The germline gives CDR1 MNHEY, CDR2 SVGAGI. The V and J ends lost 8 bases and 6 bases respectively, with 12 bases between them. Written as DNA, the CDR3 is TGTGCCAGCCGAAACCAGGGTGATACGCAGTATTTT. This gives the protein CASRNQGDTQYF.

The chain employs TRBV7-9 and TRBJ2-1, with D perhaps TRBD2 (6 bases). Germline CDR1 reads SEHNR; CDR2 reads FQNEAQ (reference sequence). The CDR3 totals 12 residues. The CDR3 nucleotides read TGTGCTCTTGGGGGGTCCTACAATGAGCAGTTCTTC. This codes for CALGGSYNEQFF.

This clone appeared once. The chain joins TRBV11-3 to TRBJ1-2, with a possible D match to TRBD1 (6 bases). From germline, CDR1 is SGHNT and CDR2 YENEEA. The CDR3 has 15 amino acids. The V and J ends lost 5 bases and 2 bases respectively, with 15 bases between them. CDR3 sequence reads: CASSPRGGQNYGYTF. The DNA for the CDR3 is TGTGCCAGCAGCCCCCGGGGGGGGCAGAACTATGGCTACACCTTC.

V usage is TRBV16 and J usage is TRBJ1-4; D is possibly TRBD1 (6 bases). Trimming pared 4 bases from V and 7 bases from J, leaving 16 bases between. CDR1 is KGHSY, CDR2 FQNENV, per germline. The CDR3 consists of 15 residues. CDR3 sequence (DNA): TGTGCCAGCAGCCCCCTAGGGGGAGAAGCTGAAAAACTGTTTTTT. This encodes CASSPLGGEAEKLFF.

The chain has TRBV6-5 and TRBJ2-7, with TRBD1 matching over 9 bases. Looked up from germline, CDR1 is MNHEY and CDR2 is SVGAGI. CDR3 length equals 15 residues. J lost 6 bases, V lost 7 bases, and 13 bases had no gene match. Written as DNA, the CDR3 is TGTGCCAGCACCCCGTCTGGGACAGGGTCGATCGAGCAGTACTTC. Protein: CASTPSGTGSIEQYF.

This clone was observed once. The chain uses TRBV27 and TRBJ1-5; D remains unclear. Trimming removed 1 base from V and 0 bases from J, with 7 bases in between. Per the germline V gene, CDR1 is MNHEY and CDR2 is SMNVEV (reference sequence). CDR3 size: 15 residues. The CDR3 protein is CASSLYSYSNQPQHF. The CDR3 DNA follows: TGTGCCAGCAGTTTATACAGCTATAGCAATCAGCCCCAGCATTTT.

The rearrangement uses TRBV5-4 and TRBJ1-2; possibly TRBD1 for D (5 bases). Between the trimmed V and J ends, which lost 0 bases and 5 bases, there was a span of 8 bases. Germline V gene lookup returns CDR1 SGHNT and CDR2 YYREEE (reference sequence). The length of the CDR3 is 13 residues. In DNA form, the CDR3 reads TGTGCCAGCAGCTTGGACGGGACTTATGGCTACACCTTC. This codes for CASSLDGTYGYTF.

The V gene is TRBV3-1 (or the pseudogene TRBV3-2), the J gene TRBJ2-3, with TRBD2 identical over 10 bases. CDR3 length: 16 amino acids. After removal of 3 bases from V and 1 base from J, the junction contained 4 bases not matched to a gene. Germline CDR1 and CDR2: LGHDT and YNNKEL (reference sequence). Here the CDR3 reads CASSQYGLAGTDTQYF. CDR3 in DNA: TGTGCCAGCAGCCAGTACGGACTAGCGGGCACAGATACGCAGTATTTT.

This clone has more than one count but fewer than ten. The chain has TRBV6-1 and TRBJ2-5; D may match TRBD1 or TRBD2 (5 bases each). The CDR3 length is 15 residues. Trimming took off 3 bases at V and 3 bases at J, with 14 bases between the two ends. CDR1 MNHNS and CDR2 SASEGT come from the germline V gene. In DNA, the CDR3 is TGTGCCAGCAGTGATAGGGACGGATTTGAAGAGACCCAGTACTTC. It yields the protein CASSDRDGFEETQYF.

The rearrangement uses TRBV7-2 and TRBJ1-2; the match to TRBD1 covers 8 bases. The CDR3 spans 17 residues. The germline V gene has CDR1 SGHTA and CDR2 FQGNSA. Trimming cost V 5 bases and J 7 bases; bases outside gene matches: 18. The CDR3 is CASSPNYGQGLRTGYTF. For the CDR3, the DNA is TGTGCCAGCAGCCCCAACTATGGACAGGGCCTCAGGACTGGCTACACCTTC.